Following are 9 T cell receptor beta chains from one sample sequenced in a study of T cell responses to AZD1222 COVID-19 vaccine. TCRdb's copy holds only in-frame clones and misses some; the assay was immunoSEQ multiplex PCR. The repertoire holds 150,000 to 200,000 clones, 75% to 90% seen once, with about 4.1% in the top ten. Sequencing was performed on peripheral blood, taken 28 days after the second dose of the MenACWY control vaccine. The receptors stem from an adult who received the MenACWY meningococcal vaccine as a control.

The CDR3, as DNA: TGCGCCAGCAGCCAAGATCTAGGGGGCACTGAAGCTTTCTTT. Amino acid sequence: CASSQDLGGTEAFF. V usage is TRBV4-3 and J usage is TRBJ1-1, with D perhaps TRBD1 (6 bases). CDR1 LGHNA and CDR2 YSLEER come from the germline V gene. CDR3 size: 14 residues. Trimming left V 0 bases short and J 4 bases short, with 9 bases between.

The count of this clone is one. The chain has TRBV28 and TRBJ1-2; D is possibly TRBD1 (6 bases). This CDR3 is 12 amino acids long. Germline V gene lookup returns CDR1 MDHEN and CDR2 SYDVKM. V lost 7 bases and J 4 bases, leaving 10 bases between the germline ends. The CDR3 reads CASTQDSYGYTF. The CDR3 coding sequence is TGTGCCAGCACCCAGGACAGCTATGGCTACACCTTC.

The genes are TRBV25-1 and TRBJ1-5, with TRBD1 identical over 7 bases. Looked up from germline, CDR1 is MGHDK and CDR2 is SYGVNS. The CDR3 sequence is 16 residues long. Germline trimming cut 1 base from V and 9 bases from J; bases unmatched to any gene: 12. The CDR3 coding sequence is TGTGCCAGCAGTGAATTTCTAGGGGGCACCTTGAGGCCCCAGCATTTT. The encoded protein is CASSEFLGGTLRPQHF.

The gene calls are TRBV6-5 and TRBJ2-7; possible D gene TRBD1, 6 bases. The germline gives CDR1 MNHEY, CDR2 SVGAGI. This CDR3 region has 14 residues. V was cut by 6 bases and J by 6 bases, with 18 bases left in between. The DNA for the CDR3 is TGTGCCAGCAGACCGAGGGGGAATGGAGGCGAGCAGTACTTC. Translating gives CASRPRGNGGEQYF.

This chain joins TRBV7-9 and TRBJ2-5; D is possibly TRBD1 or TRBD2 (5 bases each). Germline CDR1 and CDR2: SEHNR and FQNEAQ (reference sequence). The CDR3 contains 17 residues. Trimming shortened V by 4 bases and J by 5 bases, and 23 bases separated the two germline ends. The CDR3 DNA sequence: TGTGCCAGCAGCTCCCTTATGGGACCGAACCCCTTGGAGACCCAGTACTTC. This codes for CASSSLMGPNPLETQYF.

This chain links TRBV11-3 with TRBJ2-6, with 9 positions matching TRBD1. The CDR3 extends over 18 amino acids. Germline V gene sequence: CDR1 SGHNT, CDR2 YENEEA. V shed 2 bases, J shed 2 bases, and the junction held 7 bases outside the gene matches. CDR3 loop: CASSLRPGTGTGANVLTF. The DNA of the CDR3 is TGTGCCAGCAGCTTACGTCCCGGGACAGGGACTGGGGCCAACGTCCTGACTTTC.

CDR3 protein: CASSFGGTSGYEQYF. For the CDR3, the DNA is TGTGCCAGCAGCTTCGGGGGGACTAGCGGTTACGAGCAGTACTTC. The rearrangement joins TRBV5-6 to TRBJ2-7, with 11 bases aligning to TRBD2. The CDR3 has 15 residues. The germline V gene has CDR1 SGHDT and CDR2 YYEEEE. The trim removed 2 bases at V and 4 bases at J, leaving 5 bases unmatched.

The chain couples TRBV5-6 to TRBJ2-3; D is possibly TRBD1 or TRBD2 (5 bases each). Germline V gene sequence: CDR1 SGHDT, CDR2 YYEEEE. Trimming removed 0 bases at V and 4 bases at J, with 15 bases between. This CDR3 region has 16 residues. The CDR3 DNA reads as TGTGCCAGCAGCTTGGCCGGTAGTTCGGGGCCAGATACGCAGTATTTT. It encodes CASSLAGSSGPDTQYF. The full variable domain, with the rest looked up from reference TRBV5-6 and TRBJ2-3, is DAGVTQSPTHLIKTRGQQVTLRCSPKSGHDTVSWYQQALGQGPQFIFQYYEEEERQRGNFPDRFSGHQFPNYSSELNVNALLLGDSALYLCASSLAGSSGPDTQYFGPGTRLTVL.

CDR3 DNA sequence: TGTGCCAGCAGCCCCCCAGGGGGAGGGAACACTGAAGCTTTCTTT. Its protein is CASSPPGGGNTEAFF. The chain is built from TRBV5-4 and TRBJ1-1, with 7 nucleotides matching TRBD1. Germline V gene sequence: CDR1 SGHNT, CDR2 YYREEE (reference sequence). Trimming at V came to 4 bases and at J to 1 base, leaving 7 bases not matched to a gene. The CDR3 has 15 residues.